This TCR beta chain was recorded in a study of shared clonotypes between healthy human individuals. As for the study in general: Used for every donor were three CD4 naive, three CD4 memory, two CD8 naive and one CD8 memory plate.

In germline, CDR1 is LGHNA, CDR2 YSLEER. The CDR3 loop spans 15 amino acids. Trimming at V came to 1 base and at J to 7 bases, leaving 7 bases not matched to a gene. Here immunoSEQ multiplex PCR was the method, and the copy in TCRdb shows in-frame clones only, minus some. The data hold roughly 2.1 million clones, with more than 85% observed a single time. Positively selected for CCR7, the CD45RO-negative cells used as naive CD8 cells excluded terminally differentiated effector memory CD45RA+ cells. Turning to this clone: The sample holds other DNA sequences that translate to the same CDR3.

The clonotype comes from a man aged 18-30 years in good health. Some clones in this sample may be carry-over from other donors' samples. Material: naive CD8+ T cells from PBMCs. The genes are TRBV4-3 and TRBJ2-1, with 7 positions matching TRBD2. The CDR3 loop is CASSQGLAGVNEQFF. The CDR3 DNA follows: TGCGCCAGCAGCCAAGGTCTGGCGGGAGTGAATGAGCAGTTCTTC.